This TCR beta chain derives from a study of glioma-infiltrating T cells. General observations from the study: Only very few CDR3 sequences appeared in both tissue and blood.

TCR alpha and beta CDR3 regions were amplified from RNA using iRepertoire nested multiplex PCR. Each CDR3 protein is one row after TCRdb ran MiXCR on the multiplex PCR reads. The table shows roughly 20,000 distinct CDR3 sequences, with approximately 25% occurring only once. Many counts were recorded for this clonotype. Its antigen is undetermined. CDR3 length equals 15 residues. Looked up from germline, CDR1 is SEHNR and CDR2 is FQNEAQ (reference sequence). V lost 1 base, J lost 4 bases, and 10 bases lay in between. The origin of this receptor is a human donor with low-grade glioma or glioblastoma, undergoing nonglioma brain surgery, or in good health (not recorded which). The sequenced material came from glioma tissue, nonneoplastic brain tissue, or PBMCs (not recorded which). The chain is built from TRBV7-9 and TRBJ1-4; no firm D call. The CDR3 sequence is CASSLGRAHNEKLFF. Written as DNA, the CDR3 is TGTGCCAGCAGCTTAGGCCGGGCCCATAATGAAAAACTGTTTTTT.